These 18 T cell receptor beta chains were sequenced from one sample in a study of blood T cell repertoires in COVID-19. Libraries were prepared by immunoSEQ multiplex PCR; TCRdb keeps only in-frame clonotypes and omits some of them. The sample holds some 400,000 clones, approximately 90% seen once. Sequencing was done on a sample of PBMCs or T cells enriched from blood (not recorded which). These receptors all stem from a woman in her thirties or forties who had been exposed to COVID-19.

J is TRBJ2-7 and V is TRBV24-1, with 8 nucleotides matching TRBD1. Unmatched junction bases numbered 6, after V lost 5 bases and J lost 7 bases. The CDR3 sequence is 13 residues long. Germline CDR1 and CDR2: KGHDR and SFDVKD. The CDR3 DNA sequence: TGTGCCACCAGTGTTCCAGGGGGCGGGGAGCAGTACTTC. It specifies CATSVPGGGEQYF.

The J gene is TRBJ2-2, the V gene TRBV5-1, with TRBD2 as a possible D gene (6 bases). Per the germline V gene, CDR1 is SGHRS and CDR2 is YFSETQ. V was shortened by 5 bases and J by 3 bases, with 11 bases between the two germline ends. This CDR3 is 14 amino acids long. Here the CDR3 DNA reads TGCGCCAGCAGATGGGGGGTCGACACCGGGGAGCTGTTTTTT. Translated, it gives CASRWGVDTGELFF.

V is TRBV6-5 and J is TRBJ2-7; perhaps TRBD1 as D (6 bases). This CDR3 region has 14 residues. Germline CDR1 and CDR2: MNHEY and SVGAGI. Trimming stripped 6 bases from V and 1 base from J, with 13 bases between. CDR3 sequence (DNA): TGTGCCAGCAGCATTAGACAGGAATCCTACGAGCAGTACTTC. It codes for CASSIRQESYEQYF.

The rearrangement links TRBV4-2 to TRBJ1-4; a possible D gene is TRBD1 (5 bases). V lost 0 bases and J lost 10, with 15 bases in between. Germline V gives CDR1 LGHNA, CDR2 YNFKEQ. This CDR3 has 15 amino acids. The CDR3 region is CASSQDSQGWGKLFF. The CDR3 nucleotides are TGTGCCAGCAGCCAAGATAGCCAGGGATGGGGAAAACTGTTTTTT.

V usage is TRBV5-6 and J usage is TRBJ2-5; 8 bases align to TRBD2. Germline V lookup: CDR1 SGHDT, CDR2 YYEEEE. V gave up 2 bases and J gave up 5 bases; unmatched junction bases: 17. The CDR3 has 18 residues. CDR3 coding DNA: TGTGCCAGCAGCTTCTTTCGAACCAGCGGGAGAACGGGGGAGACCCAGTACTTC. Translation: CASSFFRTSGRTGETQYF.

V is TRBV7-2 and J is TRBJ1-1, with TRBD1 matching over 10 bases. Trimming took 2 bases from V and 5 from J; bases not matched to a gene: 2. CDR3 length equals 14 residues. The germline V gene encodes CDR1 SGHTA and CDR2 FQGNSA. The CDR3 protein is CASSLWTGGTEAFF. The CDR3 nucleotides read TGTGCCAGCAGCTTATGGACAGGGGGAACTGAAGCTTTCTTT.

This clone was observed once. The chain links TRBV3-1 (or the pseudogene TRBV3-2) to TRBJ2-7, with 12 bases identical to TRBD1. Germline CDR1 and CDR2: LGHDT and YNNKEL (reference sequence). This CDR3 comprises 18 residues. With V trimmed by 6 bases and J by 3 bases, 15 bases remained unmatched. The CDR3 DNA follows: TGTGCCAGCAGGCCCGCTCCGGGACAGGGGGCTCCCCACTACGAGCAGTACTTC. As protein: CASRPAPGQGAPHYEQYF.

This clone was counted a single time. This chain links TRBV5-1 with TRBJ2-5; 9 nucleotides match TRBD1. CDR3 length equals 14 residues. Germline V gene lookup returns CDR1 SGHRS and CDR2 YFSETQ. The J segment lost 5 bases and the V segment lost 4 bases, leaving 6 bases of the junction unmatched. The CDR3: CASSIQGAGETQYF. For the CDR3, the DNA is TGCGCCAGCAGCATACAGGGGGCCGGGGAGACCCAGTACTTC.

Comment on this clone: At one of its ends the junction is not consistent with the germline gene, which may arise from a read error. The V call is TRBV7-9, the J call TRBJ2-1; maybe TRBD2 (6 bases). In germline, CDR1 is SEHNR, CDR2 FQNEAQ (reference sequence). The CDR3 consists of 12 residues. CDR3 sequence (DNA): TGTGCCAGCAACTTAGTGGGGGGTGAGCAGTTCTTC. Its protein is CASNLVGGEQFF.

The genes are TRBV5-6 and TRBJ2-7; possible D gene TRBD2, 5 bases. Trimming shortened V by 3 bases and J by 7 bases, and 11 bases separated the two germline ends. Germline loops: CDR1 SGHDT, CDR2 YYEEEE. CDR3 length: 12 residues. The CDR3 nucleotides are TGTGCCAGCAGCTCCCCCCCGGGAGAGCAGTACTTC. The encoded protein is CASSSPPGEQYF. The full variable domain, in which reference TRBV5-6 and TRBJ2-7 provide the parts outside the CDR3, is DAGVTQSPTHLIKTRGQQVTLRCSPKSGHDTVSWYQQALGQGPQFIFQYYEEEERQRGNFPDRFSGHQFPNYSSELNVNALLLGDSALYLCASSSPPGEQYFGPGTRLTVT.

The rearrangement uses TRBV30 and TRBJ2-2; 7 bases line up with TRBD2. From germline, CDR1 is GTSNPN and CDR2 SVGIG (reference sequence). V was pared by 5 bases and J by 3 bases, with 9 bases of the junction left unmatched. The CDR3 spans 15 residues. CDR3 sequence (DNA): TGTGCCTGGGAACCGAGGGAGGGGCACACCGGGGAGCTGTTTTTT. This gives the protein CAWEPREGHTGELFF. The whole variable domain, remainder taken from reference TRBV30 and TRBJ2-2, is SQTIHQWPATLVQPVGSPLSLECTVEGTSNPNLYWYRQAAGRGLQLLFYSVGIGQISSEVPQNLSASRPQDRQFILSSKKLLLSDSGFYLCAWEPREGHTGELFFGEGSRLTVL.

J is TRBJ2-1 and V is TRBV7-8; 10 bases align to TRBD1. The germline gives CDR1 SGHVS, CDR2 FQNEAQ. V lost 1 base and J lost 6; bases outside the gene matches: 9. The CDR3 runs 17 residues. The DNA for the CDR3 is TGTGCCAGCAGCTTAGATGAGACAGGGGGCAGGGGCAATGAGCAGTTCTTC. Protein: CASSLDETGGRGNEQFF.

The gene calls are TRBV5-4 and TRBJ2-3; 7 nucleotides align to TRBD1. This CDR3 is 14 amino acids long. V gave up 2 bases and J gave up 4 bases; unmatched junction bases: 4. CDR1 SGHNT and CDR2 YYREEE come from the germline V gene (reference sequence). CDR3 region: CASSLRGPSDTQYF. The DNA for the CDR3 is TGTGCCAGCAGCTTAAGGGGGCCTTCAGATACGCAGTATTTT. Full variable domain (rest looked up from reference TRBV5-4 and TRBJ2-3): ETGVTQSPTHLIKTRGQQVTLRCSSQSGHNTVSWYQQALGQGPQFIFQYYREEENGRGNFPPRFSGLQFPNYSSELNVNALELDDSALYLCASSLRGPSDTQYFGPGTRLTVL.

This chain joins TRBV7-2 and TRBJ2-2, with 7 nucleotides matching TRBD2. With V trimmed by 10 bases and J by 1 base, 9 bases remained unmatched. The CDR3 loop spans 15 amino acids. Per the germline V gene, CDR1 is SGHTA and CDR2 is FQGNSA. The CDR3 region has the DNA TGTGCCACGGTGAAGAGCGGGATGAACACCGGGGAGCTGTTTTTT. Amino acid sequence: CATVKSGMNTGELFF.

The V gene is TRBV15, the J gene TRBJ2-1; TRBD2 aligns across 13 bases. The CDR3 runs 19 residues. Germline V gives CDR1 LNHNV, CDR2 YYDKDF (reference sequence). The V segment lost 5 bases and the J segment 1 base; nucleotides outside the gene matches: 11. CDR3 bases: TGTGCCACCAGCGAAGGGACTAGCGGGAATTGGAAATCCTACAATGAGCAGTTCTTC. Amino acid sequence: CATSEGTSGNWKSYNEQFF.

This sequence joins TRBV10-3 and TRBJ1-3; unclear D gene. Trimming stripped 8 bases from V and 3 bases from J, with 8 bases between. CDR3 length equals 12 residues. CDR1 is ENHRY, CDR2 SYGVKD, per germline. The CDR3 region is CAIGGYGNTIYF. CDR3 nucleotides: TGTGCCATCGGCGGCTATGGAAACACCATATATTTT.

V gene TRBV7-2 combines with J gene TRBJ1-2; 9 nucleotides line up with TRBD1. The CDR3 extends over 13 amino acids. V lost 5 bases to trimming and J lost 6 bases; unmatched junction nucleotides: 4. Germline V gene sequence: CDR1 SGHTA, CDR2 FQGNSA. CDR3 region: CASSGRDRDGYTF. In nucleotides, the CDR3 is TGTGCCAGCAGCGGCCGGGACAGGGATGGCTACACCTTC.

The genes are TRBV27 and TRBJ2-3; the D gene is possibly TRBD2 (6 bases). CDR1 is MNHEY, CDR2 SMNVEV, per germline (reference sequence). This CDR3 has 16 amino acids. V lost 5 bases to trimming and J lost 3 bases, with 18 bases between them. The CDR3 DNA reads TGTGCCAGCAGTGGCCGGGGAGGTGGGTGGACAGATACGCAGTATTTT. Its translation: CASSGRGGGWTDTQYF.